Following are 21 T cell receptor beta chains from one sample sequenced in a study of T cells after yellow fever vaccination. MiXCR, run by TCRdb on the 5' RACE reads, gives a single entry per CDR3 protein. The repertoire holds about 360,000 distinct CDR3 sequences, more than 5.5% seen once, with around 16% in the top ten. Sequenced here: PBMCs, sampled 5 days after the yellow fever booster vaccination. The receptors stem from a man under 40 who received the YFV17D yellow fever vaccine.

This clonotype occurred many times. This chain uses TRBV10-3 with TRBJ2-1; possible D gene TRBD2, 5 bases. Germline V gene data show CDR1 as ENHRY and CDR2 as SYGVKD. CDR3 length equals 13 residues. V was clipped by 7 bases and J by 5 bases, with 12 bases between them. The CDR3 loop is CAINAEDNNEQFF. The CDR3 DNA follows: TGTGCCATCAACGCGGAGGATAACAATGAGCAGTTCTTC.

This clonotype showed up many times. V is TRBV7-2 and J is TRBJ2-2; 10 nucleotides agree with TRBD2. CDR1 and CDR2 from the germline V gene are SGHTA and FQGNSA. CDR3 length equals 14 residues. With V trimmed by 5 bases and J by 13 bases, 10 bases remained unmatched. The CDR3 sequence: CASSPGDSGRRLFF. The CDR3 bases are TGTGCCAGCAGCCCCGGGGATAGCGGGAGGAGGCTGTTTTTT.

The table lists this clonotype with many counts. The rearrangement links TRBV12-3 or TRBV12-4 to TRBJ2-7, with D perhaps TRBD1 (6 bases). V was trimmed by 7 bases and J by 6 bases, leaving 19 bases between them. This CDR3 is 14 amino acids long. CDR3 DNA: TGTGCCAGCATCCCCGGGACAACCAACGGCGAGCAGTACTTC. Translated: CASIPGTTNGEQYF.

Only a few counts were recorded for this clonotype. The chain employs TRBV12-3 or TRBV12-4 and TRBJ2-5; weak D call: TRBD2 (6 bases). The V gene lost 7 bases and the J gene lost 1 base, with 10 bases spanning the gap. This CDR3 has 13 amino acids. The CDR3 DNA sequence: TGTGCCAGCATTGCGGGACTCCAAGAGACCCAGTACTTC. Protein sequence: CASIAGLQETQYF.

This clonotype was seen only a few times. The J gene is TRBJ2-7, the V gene TRBV12-3 or TRBV12-4; D might be TRBD2 (6 bases). The CDR3 has 14 amino acids. V was clipped by 2 bases and J by 3 bases, with 11 bases between them. CDR3 bases: TGTGCCAGCAGTTTACAAGAGACTAGCTACGAGCAGTACTTC. The encoded protein is CASSLQETSYEQYF.

The rearrangement uses TRBV12-3 or TRBV12-4 and TRBJ2-5, with TRBD1 as a possible D gene (6 bases). The CDR3 runs to 16 residues. The V and J ends lost 1 base and 5 bases respectively, with 17 bases between them. The chain's CDR3 is CASSLVSGGARETQYF. The CDR3 DNA sequence: TGTGCCAGCAGTTTAGTTTCTGGGGGCGCGCGGGAGACCCAGTACTTC.

This clonotype was recorded once. Compared with germline, one end of the junction differs, possibly owing to a read error. The rearrangement joins TRBV5-1 to TRBJ2-7; the match to TRBD1 covers 8 bases. Looked up from germline, CDR1 is SGHRS and CDR2 is YFSETQ. This CDR3 spans 14 amino acids. The chain's CDR3 is CASSKGQGTYKQYF. DNA for the CDR3: TGCGCCAGCAGCAAAGGACAGGGAACCTACAAGCAGTACTTC.

The chain uses TRBV12-3 or TRBV12-4 and TRBJ2-6; the D call may be TRBD1 or TRBD2 (7 bases each). The CDR3 is made up of 18 amino acids. Deletions cut 6 bases from V and 1 base from J, with 19 bases between. This CDR3 reads CASSPGGTEPSGANVLTF. The DNA for the CDR3 is TGTGCCAGCAGCCCCGGGGGGACAGAACCTTCTGGGGCCAACGTCCTGACTTTC.

The sample holds many counts of this clonotype. The chain has TRBV10-3 and TRBJ2-3, with D maybe TRBD2 (5 bases). V lost 10 bases and J 2 bases, leaving 7 bases between the germline ends. This CDR3 spans 11 amino acids. Germline V gives CDR1 ENHRY, CDR2 SYGVKD. Here the CDR3 DNA reads TGTGCCACCGGACTCACAGATACGCAGTATTTT. Its protein product is CATGLTDTQYF.

The genes are TRBV19 and TRBJ2-1; D is undetermined. Germline V gives CDR1 LNHDA, CDR2 SQIVND (reference sequence). The CDR3 is 13 residues long. V dropped 7 bases and J dropped 5 bases, with 12 bases sitting between them. CDR3 sequence (DNA): TGTGCCAGTACCCTAGGTGCGAACAATGAGCAGTTCTTC. Protein: CASTLGANNEQFF. The full variable domain, rest sourced from reference TRBV19 and TRBJ2-1, is DGGITQSPKYLFRKEGQNVTLSCEQNLNHDAMYWYRQDPGQGLRLIYYSQIVNDFQKGDIAEGYSVSREKKESFPLTVTSAQKNPTAFYLCASTLGANNEQFFGPGTRLTVL.

The V call is TRBV5-4, the J call TRBJ2-1; 9 bases agree with TRBD2. Germline V gene sequence: CDR1 SGHNT, CDR2 YYREEE (reference sequence). This CDR3 has 15 residues. Unmatched junction bases numbered 7, after V lost 4 bases and J lost 5 bases. This chain's CDR3 is CASSRAGGSHNEQFF. The CDR3 DNA follows: TGTGCCAGCAGCAGGGCGGGAGGGTCCCACAATGAGCAGTTCTTC.

This clonotype came up many times. The CDR3 region has the DNA TGTGCCATCAGCTCCGGGACTAAGGTCGGGGAGCTGTTTTTT. It codes for CAISSGTKVGELFF. The rearrangement joins TRBV10-3 to TRBJ2-2; 7 bases line up with TRBD2. CDR1 and CDR2 (germline): ENHRY, SYGVKD. Losses at the gene ends were 6 bases for V and 7 bases for J; bases not matched to a gene: 8. The CDR3 is 14 residues long.

This clonotype was counted at least ten times. This chain connects TRBV4-2 to TRBJ2-7; 11 positions match TRBD1. The ends lost 0 bases at V and 6 bases at J; junction bases unmatched: 4. CDR3 length: 15 amino acids. Germline V lookup: CDR1 LGHNA, CDR2 YNFKEQ. CDR3 region: CASSQEDRGLFEQYF. The CDR3 DNA is TGTGCCAGCAGCCAAGAGGACAGGGGGCTTTTCGAGCAGTACTTC.

Ten or more counts support this clonotype. This chain connects TRBV5-1 to TRBJ1-6, with TRBD1 as a possible D gene (5 bases). The germline CDR1 and CDR2 sequences are SGHRS and YFSETQ. This CDR3 spans 14 amino acids. Trimming shortened V by 6 bases and J by 7 bases, and 14 bases separated the two germline ends. The CDR3 is CASNWGEENSPLHF. CDR3 in DNA: TGCGCCAGCAATTGGGGGGAGGAAAATTCACCCCTCCACTTT. Filled out from reference TRBV5-1 and TRBJ1-6, the complete variable domain reads KAGVTQTPRYLIKTRGQQVTLSCSPISGHRSVSWYQQTPGQGLQFLFEYFSETQRNKGNFPGRFSGRQFSNSRSEMNVSTLELGDSALYLCASNWGEENSPLHFGNGTRLTVT.

This clonotype was detected only a few times. The CDR3 DNA reads TGCAGTGCTAGAGATCGGGAATACACCGGGGAGCTGTTTTTT. Protein: CSARDREYTGELFF. V and J are TRBV20-1 and TRBJ2-2; a weak D match, TRBD2 (5 bases). Per the germline V gene, CDR1 is DFQATT and CDR2 is SNEGSKA (reference sequence). V dropped 0 bases and J dropped 3 bases, with 8 bases sitting between them. The CDR3 is made up of 14 amino acids.

This clonotype appeared a few times. The chain carries TRBV12-3 or TRBV12-4 and TRBJ2-1; 9 bases map to TRBD1. V was clipped by 6 bases and J by 9 bases; unmatched bases: 12. The CDR3 is 15 residues long. The CDR3 protein is CASSRDRALLGEQFF. The CDR3 DNA sequence: TGTGCCAGCAGCCGGGACAGGGCTTTGTTGGGTGAGCAGTTCTTC.

The chain has TRBV7-2 and TRBJ2-3; D uncertain. Germline V gives CDR1 SGHTA, CDR2 FQGNSA. The CDR3 contains 14 residues. V shed 0 bases and J shed 2 bases, with 6 bases lying between them. For the CDR3, the DNA is TGTGCCAGCAGCTTAGCGTGGACCACAGATACGCAGTATTTT. As protein: CASSLAWTTDTQYF.

The chain combines TRBV11-2 with TRBJ2-3; 13 positions match TRBD2. The CDR3 contains 19 residues. V dropped 4 bases and J dropped 0; count of bases not matched to a gene: 10. Germline CDR1 is SGHAT and CDR2 is FQNNGV. CDR3 residues: CASSSSGTSGAASTDTQYF. Here the CDR3 DNA reads TGTGCCAGCAGCTCCTCCGGGACTAGCGGGGCAGCTAGCACAGATACGCAGTATTTT.

The chain recombines TRBV20-1 with TRBJ2-3, with 8 bases matching TRBD1. The V gene end was trimmed by 3 bases and the J gene end by 4 bases; junction bases not matched to a gene: 9. The CDR3 consists of 15 residues. Germline V gives CDR1 DFQATT, CDR2 SNEGSKA (reference sequence). This CDR3 reads CSASPGTGVADTQYF. The CDR3 region has the DNA TGCAGTGCTAGCCCCGGGACAGGTGTTGCAGATACGCAGTATTTT.

The rearrangement joins TRBV23-1 to TRBJ2-7; 7 nucleotides align to TRBD2. TRBV23-1 has ORF status, its function being uncertain. The CDR3 has 14 residues. With V trimmed by 4 bases and J by 1 base, 4 bases remained unmatched. DNA of the CDR3: TGCGCCAGCAGTCCTGAGCGGGAATCCTACGAGCAGTACTTC. As protein: CASSPERESYEQYF.

The chain joins TRBV18 to TRBJ2-7; D is unresolved. Germline V gene sequence: CDR1 KGHSH, CDR2 LQKENI. Trimming shortened V by 6 bases and J by 6 bases, and 9 bases separated the two germline ends. The CDR3 covers 11 residues. This chain's CDR3 is CASSPVIEQYF. DNA of the CDR3: TGTGCCAGCTCCCCCGTCATCGAGCAGTACTTC.